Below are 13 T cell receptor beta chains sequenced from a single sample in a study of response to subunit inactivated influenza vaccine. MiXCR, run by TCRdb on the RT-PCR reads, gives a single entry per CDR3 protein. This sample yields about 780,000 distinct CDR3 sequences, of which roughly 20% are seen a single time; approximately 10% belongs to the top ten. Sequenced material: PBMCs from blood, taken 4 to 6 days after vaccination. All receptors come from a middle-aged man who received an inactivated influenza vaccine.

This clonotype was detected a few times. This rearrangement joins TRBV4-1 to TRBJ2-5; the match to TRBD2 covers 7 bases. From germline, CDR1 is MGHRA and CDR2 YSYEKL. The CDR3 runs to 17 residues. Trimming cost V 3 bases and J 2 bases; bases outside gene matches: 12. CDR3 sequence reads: CASSQTGVAGYQETQYF. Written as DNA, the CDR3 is TGCGCCAGCAGCCAGACGGGCGTAGCGGGTTATCAAGAGACCCAGTACTTC.

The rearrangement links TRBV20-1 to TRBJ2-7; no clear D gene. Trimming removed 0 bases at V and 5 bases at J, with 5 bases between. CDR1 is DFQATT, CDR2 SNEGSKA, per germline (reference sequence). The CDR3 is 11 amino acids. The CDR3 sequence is CSARETNEQYF. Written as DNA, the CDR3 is TGCAGTGCTAGAGAAACGAACGAGCAGTACTTC.

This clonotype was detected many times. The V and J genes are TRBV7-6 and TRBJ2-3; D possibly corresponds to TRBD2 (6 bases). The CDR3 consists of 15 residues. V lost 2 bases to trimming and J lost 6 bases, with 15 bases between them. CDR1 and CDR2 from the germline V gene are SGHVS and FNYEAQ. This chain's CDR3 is CASSLWARDSDTQYF. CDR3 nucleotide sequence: TGTGCCAGCAGCTTATGGGCCAGGGACTCCGATACGCAGTATTTT.

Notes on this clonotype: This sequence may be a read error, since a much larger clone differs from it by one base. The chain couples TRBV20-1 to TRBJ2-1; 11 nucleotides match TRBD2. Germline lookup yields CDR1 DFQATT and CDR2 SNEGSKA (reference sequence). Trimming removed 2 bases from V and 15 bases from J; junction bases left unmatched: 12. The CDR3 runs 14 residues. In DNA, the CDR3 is TGCAGTGCTAGAAAACAAGATACTAGCGGGAGTGTGTTCTTC. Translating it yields CSARKQDTSGSVFF.

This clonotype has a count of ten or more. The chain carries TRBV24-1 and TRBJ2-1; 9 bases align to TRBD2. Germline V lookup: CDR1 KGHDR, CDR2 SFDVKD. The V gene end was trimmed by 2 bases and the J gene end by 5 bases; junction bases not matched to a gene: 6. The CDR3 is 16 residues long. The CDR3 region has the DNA TGTGCCACCAGTGATTCTAGCGGGAACAGCGACAATGAGCAGTTCTTC. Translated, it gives CATSDSSGNSDNEQFF.

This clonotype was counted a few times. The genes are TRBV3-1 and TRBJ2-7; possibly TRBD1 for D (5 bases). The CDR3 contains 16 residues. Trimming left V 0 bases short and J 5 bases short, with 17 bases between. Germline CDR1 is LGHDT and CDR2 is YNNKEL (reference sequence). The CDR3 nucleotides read TGTGCCAGCAGCCAAGAACGGCAGGGTATTGTTAACGAGCAGTACTTC. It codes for CASSQERQGIVNEQYF.

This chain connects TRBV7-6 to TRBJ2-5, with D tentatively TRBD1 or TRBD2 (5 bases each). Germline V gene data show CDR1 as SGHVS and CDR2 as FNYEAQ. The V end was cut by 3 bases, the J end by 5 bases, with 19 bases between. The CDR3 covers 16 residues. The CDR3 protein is CASSFTGTPVGETQYF. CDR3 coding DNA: TGTGCCAGCAGCTTTACCGGGACCCCAGTTGGGGAGACCCAGTACTTC.

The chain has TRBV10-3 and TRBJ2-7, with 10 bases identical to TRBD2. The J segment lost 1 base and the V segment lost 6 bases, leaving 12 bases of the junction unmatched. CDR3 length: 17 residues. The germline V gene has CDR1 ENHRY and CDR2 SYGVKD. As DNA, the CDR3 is TGTGCCATCAGCCTAGCGGGAGTAAGTAGTGGGTCCTACGAGCAGTACTTC. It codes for CAISLAGVSSGSYEQYF.

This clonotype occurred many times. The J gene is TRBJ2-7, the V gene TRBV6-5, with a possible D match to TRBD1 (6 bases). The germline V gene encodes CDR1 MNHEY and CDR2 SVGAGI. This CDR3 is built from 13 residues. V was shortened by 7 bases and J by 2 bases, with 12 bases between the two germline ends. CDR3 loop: CASNSGHPYEQYF. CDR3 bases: TGTGCCAGCAATTCGGGACATCCCTACGAGCAGTACTTC.

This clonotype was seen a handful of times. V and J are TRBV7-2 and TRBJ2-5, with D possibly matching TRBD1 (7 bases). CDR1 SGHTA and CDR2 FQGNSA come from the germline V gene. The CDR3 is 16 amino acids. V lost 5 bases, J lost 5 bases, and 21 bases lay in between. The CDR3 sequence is CASSAQTGTRGETQYF. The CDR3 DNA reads TGTGCCAGCAGCGCCCAGACAGGGACCCGGGGGGAGACCCAGTACTTC.

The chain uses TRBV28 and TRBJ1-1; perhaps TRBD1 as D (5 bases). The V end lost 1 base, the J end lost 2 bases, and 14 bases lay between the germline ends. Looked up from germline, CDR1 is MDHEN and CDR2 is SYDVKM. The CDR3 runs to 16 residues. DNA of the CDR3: TGTGCCAGCAGTTTATCCTTGGGGCGCACTAACACTGAAGCTTTCTTT. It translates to CASSLSLGRTNTEAFF.

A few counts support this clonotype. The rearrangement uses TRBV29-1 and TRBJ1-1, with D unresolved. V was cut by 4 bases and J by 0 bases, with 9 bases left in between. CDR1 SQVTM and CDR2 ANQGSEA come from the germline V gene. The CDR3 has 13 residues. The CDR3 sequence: CSVADGLNTEAFF. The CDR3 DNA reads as TGCAGCGTTGCGGACGGATTGAACACTGAAGCTTTCTTT. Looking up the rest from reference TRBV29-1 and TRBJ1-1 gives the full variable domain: SAVISQKPSRDICQRGTSLTIQCQVDSQVTMMFWYRQQPGQSLTLIATANQGSEATYESGFVIDKFPISRPNLTFSTLTVSNMSPEDSSIYLCSVADGLNTEAFFGQGTRLTVV.

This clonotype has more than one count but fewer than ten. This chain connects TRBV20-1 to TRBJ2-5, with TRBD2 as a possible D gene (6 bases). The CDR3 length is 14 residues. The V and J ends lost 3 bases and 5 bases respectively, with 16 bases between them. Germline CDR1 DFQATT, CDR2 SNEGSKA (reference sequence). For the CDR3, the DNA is TGCAGTGCTAGTGATCTCGGGGGTGGGGAGACCCAGTACTTC. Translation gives CSASDLGGGETQYF.